These 2 T cell receptor beta chains came from one sample sequenced in a study of response to subunit inactivated influenza vaccine. TCRdb called the RT-PCR reads again in MiXCR, with one record for every CDR3 protein. This table has more than 550,000 distinct CDR3 sequences, around 10% appearing once. A further study also used this sample, focusing on T cells expressing NK-cell markers. Per that study: UMI-tagged 5'RACE template switching yielded the TCR beta cDNA.

The material was PBMCs from blood, obtained on the day of vaccination. These receptors were taken from a man between 45 and 60 years old who received an inactivated influenza vaccine.

This chain connects TRBV7-9 to TRBJ2-7; 10 nucleotides match TRBD2. With V trimmed by 5 bases and J by 3 bases, 4 bases remained unmatched. Germline V gene lookup returns CDR1 SEHNR and CDR2 FQNEAQ (reference sequence). This CDR3 comprises 14 residues. The CDR3 sequence: CASSKSGRVYEQYF. CDR3 sequence (DNA): TGTGCCAGCAGCAAAAGCGGGAGGGTCTACGAGCAGTACTTC.

This clonotype turned up a few times. This may be a read error: a much more frequent sequence differs by one nucleotide. The V and J genes are TRBV2 and TRBJ2-1, with TRBD2 matching over 11 bases. The germline V gene has CDR1 SNHLY and CDR2 FYNNEI. CDR3 length: 14 amino acids. Trimming cost V 6 bases and J 3 bases; bases outside gene matches: 1. This CDR3 is CASRTSGIYNEQFF. CDR3 DNA sequence: TGTGCCAGCAGGACTAGCGGGATCTACAATGAGCAGTTCTTC.